One sample yielded the 25 T cell receptor beta chains listed below, sequenced in a study of cytotoxic CD8 clonotypes in ibrutinib-treated CLL. Clones were sequenced by immunoSEQ multiplex PCR, and TCRdb holds only the in-frame ones, with some missing. Of more than 110,000 clones in the sample, about 78% were seen once. The sequencing here drew on PBMCs, taken after 24 months of ibrutinib treatment. These receptor sequences come from a human donor with chronic lymphocytic leukemia.

The chain has TRBV4-3 and TRBJ1-2; a possible D gene is TRBD1 (6 bases). V was pared by 3 bases and J by 4 bases, with 18 bases between. The germline V gene has CDR1 LGHNA and CDR2 YSLEER. This CDR3 spans 16 amino acids. CDR3 bases: TGCGCCAGCAGCCAGGTTACAGGGAGTGGGTTCTATGGCTACACCTTC. It encodes CASSQVTGSGFYGYTF.

The rearrangement links TRBV7-2 to TRBJ1-2; the match to TRBD1 covers 9 bases. Trimming took 4 bases from V and 8 from J; bases not matched to a gene: 8. The CDR3 is 14 residues long. The germline V gene encodes CDR1 SGHTA and CDR2 FQGNSA. The CDR3 loop reads CASSSGQGQDGYTF. In DNA, the CDR3 is TGTGCCAGCAGCTCCGGACAGGGGCAGGACGGCTACACCTTC. The variable domain in full, completed from reference TRBV7-2 and TRBJ1-2, reads GAGVSQSPSNKVTEKGKDVELRCDPISGHTALYWYRQSLGQGLEFLIYFQGNSAPDKSGLPSDRFSAERTGGSVSTLTIQRTQQEDSAVYLCASSSGQGQDGYTFGSGTRLTVV.

The rearrangement uses TRBV4-2 and TRBJ1-1; TRBD1 matches at 8 bases. Germline V gene lookup returns CDR1 LGHNA and CDR2 YNFKEQ. The CDR3 totals 13 residues. The ends lost 4 bases at V and 4 bases at J; junction bases unmatched: 2. The CDR3 region is CASSRDRGTEAFF. The CDR3 DNA reads TGTGCCAGCAGCCGCGACAGGGGCACTGAAGCTTTCTTT.

The CDR3 DNA reads as TGTGCCAGCAGCTCCGGCCCAGGGGCCCCCTACAATGAGCAGTTCTTC. Its translation is CASSSGPGAPYNEQFF. The J gene is TRBJ2-1, the V gene TRBV7-3, with a possible D match to TRBD1 (6 bases). CDR3 length: 16 amino acids. Trimming pared 4 bases from V and 2 bases from J, leaving 15 bases between. The V gene's germline CDR1 is SGHTA and CDR2 FQGTGA.

The V and J genes are TRBV5-6 and TRBJ1-1; TRBD1 might be the D (6 bases). V was cut by 4 bases and J by 7 bases, with 17 bases left in between. CDR1 and CDR2 (germline): SGHDT, YYEEEE. This CDR3 contains 14 residues. The DNA for the CDR3 is TGTGCCAGCAGCCCACCGTGGGGGCGAGGTGAAGCTTTCTTT. This gives the protein CASSPPWGRGEAFF.

This clone appeared a single time. The chain couples TRBV10-3 to TRBJ2-1, with TRBD1 matching 7 bases. The V and J ends lost 5 bases and 0 bases, in that order; junction bases with no gene match: 4. This CDR3 region has 15 residues. CDR1 is ENHRY and CDR2 is SYGVKD in the germline V gene. The CDR3 DNA reads as TGTGCCATCAGTCCACAGGGGAGCTCCTACAATGAGCAGTTCTTC. Translating gives CAISPQGSSYNEQFF.

V gene TRBV7-2 combines with J gene TRBJ1-1; possible D gene TRBD1, 5 bases. The germline gives CDR1 SGHTA, CDR2 FQGNSA. The CDR3 consists of 14 residues. V was clipped by 5 bases and J by 4 bases, with 14 bases between them. In DNA form, the CDR3 reads TGTGCCAGCAGCACCCAGGGTTGGGGCACTGAAGCTTTCTTT. This gives the protein CASSTQGWGTEAFF.

The V and J genes are TRBV5-6 and TRBJ2-6; D ambiguous. The CDR3 is made up of 17 amino acids. Germline CDR1 is SGHDT and CDR2 is YYEEEE. V shed 4 bases and J shed 0 bases, with 14 bases lying between them. Here the CDR3 reads CASSLGSVYSGANVLTF. The CDR3 DNA sequence: TGTGCCAGCAGCCTGGGATCCGTCTACTCTGGGGCCAACGTCCTGACTTTC.

This clone was detected once. V usage is TRBV7-6 and J usage is TRBJ2-2; D gene unclear. The CDR3 runs 13 residues. In germline, CDR1 is SGHVS, CDR2 FNYEAQ. The V end lost 5 bases, the J end lost 4 bases, and 8 bases lay between the germline ends. CDR3 protein: CASSPRVTGELFF. CDR3 nucleotides: TGTGCCAGCAGCCCACGGGTCACCGGGGAGCTGTTTTTT.

This rearrangement joins TRBV5-3 to TRBJ2-1, with 9 bases that match TRBD2. TRBV5-3 is placed among ORFs of uncertain function. Trimming cost V 3 bases and J 2 bases; bases outside gene matches: 6. The CDR3 spans 16 residues. The CDR3 DNA follows: TGTGCCAGAAGCTCTTATCTAGCGGGACCCTACAATGAGCAGTTCTTC. Encoded protein: CARSSYLAGPYNEQFF.

The rearrangement joins TRBV5-1 to TRBJ1-6, with D hard to call. Germline loops: CDR1 SGHRS, CDR2 YFSETQ. Trimming took 0 bases from V and 9 from J, leaving 10 bases between them. This CDR3 has 14 amino acids. The CDR3 nucleotides are TGCGCCAGCAGCTTGGCGGGGTGGGGTTCACCCCTCCACTTT. Encoded protein: CASSLAGWGSPLHF.

The rearrangement uses TRBV5-1 and TRBJ2-1; 9 nucleotides agree with TRBD2. The CDR3 runs to 15 residues. Per the germline V gene, CDR1 is SGHRS and CDR2 is YFSETQ. With V trimmed by 0 bases and J by 4 bases, 2 bases remained unmatched. CDR3 loop: CASSLASGTYNEQFF. CDR3 bases: TGCGCCAGCAGCTTGGCTAGCGGGACGTACAATGAGCAGTTCTTC.

This clone was counted only a few times. The chain couples TRBV19 to TRBJ1-1; TRBD1 matches at 7 bases. V trimming: 6 bases; J trimming: 8 bases; junction bases outside the gene matches: 9. From germline, CDR1 is LNHDA and CDR2 SQIVND (reference sequence). The CDR3 runs to 13 residues. The CDR3 is CASRPTGWAEAFF. CDR3 sequence (DNA): TGTGCCAGTAGGCCGACAGGGTGGGCCGAAGCTTTCTTT.

The chain links TRBV11-2 to TRBJ1-5, with no clear D. There are 14 residues in the CDR3. Looked up from germline, CDR1 is SGHAT and CDR2 is FQNNGV. Trimming pared 1 base from V and 6 bases from J, leaving 10 bases between. CDR3 loop: CASSLVGVGQPQHF. CDR3 DNA sequence: TGTGCCAGCAGCTTAGTTGGGGTTGGTCAGCCCCAGCATTTT.

The genes are TRBV6-5 and TRBJ1-4; possible D gene TRBD1, 5 bases. Trimming cost V 6 bases and J 8 bases, with 13 bases left between them. CDR1 and CDR2 from the germline V gene are MNHEY and SVGAGI. The CDR3 has 13 amino acids. The DNA for the CDR3 is TGTGCCAGCAGCCAGGGACCAGGCGAAAAACTGTTTTTT. Its protein product is CASSQGPGEKLFF.

The V call is TRBV10-3, the J call TRBJ2-7, with a tentative D call TRBD1 (5 bases). Germline loops: CDR1 ENHRY, CDR2 SYGVKD. Trimming cost V 0 bases and J 5 bases, with 11 bases left between them. This CDR3 has 14 amino acids. The chain's CDR3 is CAISESSGSHEQYF. CDR3 nucleotides: TGTGCCATCAGTGAGTCTTCAGGGTCCCACGAGCAGTACTTC.

The V gene is TRBV7-9, the J gene TRBJ1-2; 9 nucleotides match TRBD1. Germline lookup yields CDR1 SEHNR and CDR2 FQNEAQ (reference sequence). Germline trimming cut 5 bases from V and 4 bases from J; bases unmatched to any gene: 8. This CDR3 comprises 15 residues. The CDR3: CASSQGTGLPYGYTF. CDR3 nucleotides: TGTGCCAGCAGCCAAGGGACAGGGCTTCCCTATGGCTACACCTTC.

This clone was recorded a few times. The chain is built from TRBV2 and TRBJ2-5; D assignment may be TRBD1 or TRBD2 (6 bases each). CDR3 length equals 14 residues. Deletions cut 6 bases from V and 3 bases from J, with 14 bases between. Germline values: CDR1 SNHLY, CDR2 FYNNEI. As DNA, the CDR3 is TGTGCCAGCAGCCCACAGGGCGGGGAAGAGACCCAGTACTTC. Amino acids: CASSPQGGEETQYF.

The chain is built from TRBV6-5 and TRBJ1-2, with D perhaps TRBD1 (6 bases). Germline V gene data show CDR1 as MNHEY and CDR2 as SVGAGI. The CDR3 has 14 amino acids. Trimming stripped 7 bases from V and 5 bases from J, with 17 bases between. This chain's CDR3 is CASTRGGGGYGYTF. CDR3 in DNA: TGTGCCAGCACCCGGGGGGGCGGAGGGTATGGCTACACCTTC.

This clone was found once. The V gene is TRBV28, the J gene TRBJ2-2, with 8 bases lining up with TRBD1. The ends lost 6 bases at V and 5 bases at J; junction bases unmatched: 5. Germline values: CDR1 MDHEN, CDR2 SYDVKM. This CDR3 has 14 residues. CDR3 protein: CASSPTGDTGELFF. DNA for the CDR3: TGTGCCAGCAGCCCGACAGGGGATACCGGGGAGCTGTTTTTT.

The chain is built from TRBV15 and TRBJ1-1; D ambiguous. The germline CDR1 and CDR2 sequences are LNHNV and YYDKDF (reference sequence). CDR3 length: 14 amino acids. The V and J ends lost 3 bases and 1 base respectively, with 9 bases between them. CDR3 nucleotides: TGTGCCACCAGCAGGATTCGACAGAACACTGAAGCTTTCTTT. It codes for CATSRIRQNTEAFF. The entire variable domain, with the rest obtained from reference TRBV15 and TRBJ1-1, is as follows: DAMVIQNPRYQVTQFGKPVTLSCSQTLNHNVMYWYQQKSSQAPKLLFHYYDKDFNNEADTPDNFQSRRPNTSFCFLDIRSPGLGDTAMYLCATSRIRQNTEAFFGQGTRLTVV.

This clone has a single count. The CDR3 protein is CASSLAGGDYGYTF. DNA for the CDR3: TGTGCCAGCAGCTTAGCAGGGGGCGACTATGGCTACACCTTC. This chain links TRBV7-3 with TRBJ1-2; 8 positions match TRBD1. Germline V gives CDR1 SGHTA, CDR2 FQGTGA. This CDR3 is 14 amino acids long. Trimming removed 2 bases from V and 3 bases from J; junction bases left unmatched: 2.

This chain uses TRBV15 with TRBJ1-4; tentative D call: TRBD1 (6 bases). Trimming pared 5 bases from V and 5 bases from J, leaving 15 bases between. The CDR3 is 15 residues long. CDR1 is LNHNV and CDR2 is YYDKDF in the germline V gene (reference sequence). As DNA, the CDR3 is TGTGCCACCAGCCCCGGGGGGCGGTCAAATGAAAAACTGTTTTTT. Protein product: CATSPGGRSNEKLFF.

The sample holds one count of this clone. V is TRBV5-6 and J is TRBJ1-1; no firm D call. This CDR3 has 11 amino acids. Trimming stripped 0 bases from V and 7 bases from J, with 4 bases between. The germline CDR1 and CDR2 sequences are SGHDT and YYEEEE. The CDR3 nucleotides are TGTGCCAGCAGCTTGGGCGTTGAAGCTTTCTTT. Its translation is CASSLGVEAFF.

Many counts were recorded for this clone. V usage is TRBV9 and J usage is TRBJ2-5; either TRBD1 or TRBD2 may supply D (5 bases each). Trimming removed 0 bases from V and 5 bases from J, with 14 bases in between. The length of the CDR3 is 15 residues. Germline V gene lookup returns CDR1 SGDLS and CDR2 YYNGEE. The CDR3 protein is CASSVATGTRETQYF. The CDR3 DNA follows: TGTGCCAGCAGCGTAGCTACTGGGACCAGGGAGACCCAGTACTTC.